This T cell receptor beta chain was recorded in a study of monozygotic twins with inflammatory bowel disease. Study-level results: Distinction of different T cell subtypes was not possible.

As to this clonotype: Its antigen is unidentified.

TCRdb reworked the 5' RACE reads into one entry per CDR3 protein, no DNA. The sample table sets out 200,000 to 250,000 distinct CDR3 sequences. CDR1 is SGHRS and CDR2 is YFSETQ in the germline V gene. This CDR3 comprises 14 residues. This rearrangement joins TRBV5-1 to TRBJ1-1; without DNA, the TCRdb call of TRBD1 cannot be checked. Sequencing was done on a sample of blood. This clonotype was sampled from a human donor with ulcerative colitis or Crohn's disease, or a healthy co-twin of an affected twin (not recorded which). CDR3: CAISFGTGNTEAFF.